In this sample, the clone carrying this TCR beta chain turned up a few times. The source of the sample is a study of shared clonotypes between healthy human individuals. This table comes from immunoSEQ multiplex PCR, and its TCRdb copy is limited to in-frame clones, with some not included. The table lists about 500,000 clones, 70% to 80% of them singletons. With 4 bases removed from V and 5 bases from J, the gap between germline ends came to 11 bases. Germline V gene lookup returns CDR1 MGHDK and CDR2 SYGVNS. The CDR3 runs 14 residues. Source material: PBMCs. The chain recombines TRBV25-1 with TRBJ1-4; D remains ambiguous. The clonotype comes from a woman between 40 and 55 years old in good health. Some clones in this sample may be carry-over from other donors' samples. CDR3 loop: CASSGPLGNEKLFF. In nucleotides, the CDR3 is TGTGCCAGCAGTGGGCCCCTGGGGAATGAAAAACTGTTTTTT.